One and the same sample provided the 8 T cell receptor beta chains below, sequenced in a study of blood T cell repertoires in COVID-19. Data came from immunoSEQ multiplex PCR; TCRdb stores just in-frame clones and leaves some out. The profile shows about 340,000 clones, around nine tenths of them singletons. Input material: peripheral blood. All receptors come from a woman younger than 35 who had recovered from COVID-19.

This chain links TRBV11-2 with TRBJ2-5, with 8 bases matching TRBD2. CDR3 length: 15 amino acids. J was trimmed by 5 bases and V by 1 base; bases with no gene match: 6. From germline, CDR1 is SGHAT and CDR2 FQNNGV. CDR3 amino acids: CASSLGAGAYETQYF. The CDR3 coding sequence is TGTGCCAGCAGCTTAGGAGCGGGAGCATATGAGACCCAGTACTTC.

This chain connects TRBV5-1 to TRBJ1-5, with a tentative D call TRBD1 (5 bases). The germline V and J ends were trimmed by 4 bases and 0 bases, with 11 bases remaining between them. Germline V gene data show CDR1 as SGHRS and CDR2 as YFSETQ. The CDR3 is made up of 15 amino acids. The CDR3 spells CASSPGGFSNQPQHF. The CDR3 DNA is TGCGCCAGCAGCCCGGGGGGGTTTAGCAATCAGCCCCAGCATTTT.

The gene calls are TRBV5-1 and TRBJ1-2, with a weak D call TRBD1 (5 bases). The germline V and J ends were trimmed by 6 bases and 2 bases, with 14 bases remaining between them. This CDR3 contains 14 residues. Germline CDR1 is SGHRS and CDR2 is YFSETQ. CDR3 sequence (DNA): TGCGCCAGCAAGAGAGGGGAGGACAACTATGGCTACACCTTC. Its translation: CASKRGEDNYGYTF.

The V gene is TRBV5-1, the J gene TRBJ1-2, with no clear D. Between the trimmed V and J ends, which lost 2 bases and 7 bases, there was a span of 12 bases. Germline V gene data show CDR1 as SGHRS and CDR2 as YFSETQ. This CDR3 has 13 amino acids. The CDR3 DNA follows: TGCGCCAGCAGCTTTGACTATCAAGGTGGCTACACCTTC. Translation gives CASSFDYQGGYTF.

The chain recombines TRBV19 with TRBJ1-1, with 9 bases identical to TRBD1. V gave up 4 bases and J gave up 5 bases; unmatched junction bases: 8. CDR1 and CDR2 from the germline V gene are LNHDA and SQIVND (reference sequence). The CDR3 is 15 residues long. The CDR3, as DNA: TGTGCCAGTAGTAGCCTTGGACAGGGGCGTACTGAAGCTTTCTTT. Protein: CASSSLGQGRTEAFF.

The chain is built from TRBV11-2 and TRBJ2-3, with D uncertain. The CDR3 sequence is 14 residues long. Per the germline V gene, CDR1 is SGHAT and CDR2 is FQNNGV. V lost 5 bases, J lost 5 bases, and 14 bases lay in between. For the CDR3, the DNA is TGTGCCAGCAGCCCACGCGTTAACTTAGATACGCAGTATTTT. Protein sequence: CASSPRVNLDTQYF.

The rearrangement joins TRBV25-1 to TRBJ1-6; possible D gene TRBD1, 5 bases. CDR1 and CDR2 from the germline V gene are MGHDK and SYGVNS. The CDR3 covers 16 residues. V was trimmed by 0 bases and J by 8 bases, leaving 14 bases between them. The CDR3 loop reads CASSEYFRAEDSPLHF. The CDR3 DNA is TGTGCCAGCAGTGAATACTTCAGGGCTGAGGATTCACCCCTCCACTTT.

The chain carries TRBV7-2 and TRBJ2-5, with a possible D match to TRBD2 (5 bases). V was trimmed by 4 bases and J by 4 bases, leaving 16 bases between them. The germline gives CDR1 SGHTA, CDR2 FQGNSA. CDR3 size: 15 residues. CDR3 residues: CASSSGGRRSETQYF. CDR3 coding DNA: TGTGCCAGCAGCTCGGGCGGGCGGAGGTCAGAGACCCAGTACTTC.